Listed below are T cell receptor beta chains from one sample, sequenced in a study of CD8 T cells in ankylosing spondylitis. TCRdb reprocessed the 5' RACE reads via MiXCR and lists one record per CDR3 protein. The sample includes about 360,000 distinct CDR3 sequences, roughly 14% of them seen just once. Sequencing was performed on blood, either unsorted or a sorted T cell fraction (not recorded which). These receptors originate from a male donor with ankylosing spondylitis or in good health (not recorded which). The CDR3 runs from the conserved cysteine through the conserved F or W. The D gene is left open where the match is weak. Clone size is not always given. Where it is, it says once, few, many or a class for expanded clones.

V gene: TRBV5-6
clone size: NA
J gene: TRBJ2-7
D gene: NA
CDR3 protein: CASSFGANYEQYF
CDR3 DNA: TGTGCCAGCAGCTTCGGGGCAAACTACGAGCAGTACTTC

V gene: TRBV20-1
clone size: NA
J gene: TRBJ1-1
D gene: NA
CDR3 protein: CSPLGNTEAFF
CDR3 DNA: TGCAGCCCGCTGGGGAACACTGAAGCTTTCTTT

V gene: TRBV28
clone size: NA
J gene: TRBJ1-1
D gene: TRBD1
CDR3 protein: CASSSGTGRSRAFF
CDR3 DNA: TGTGCCAGCAGTTCCGGGACAGGGCGGTCCAGAGCTTTCTTT

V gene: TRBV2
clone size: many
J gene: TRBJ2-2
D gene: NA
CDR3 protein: CASGVRRGDTGELFF
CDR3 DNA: TGTGCCAGCGGGGTACGGCGTGGGGACACCGGGGAGCTGTTTTTT

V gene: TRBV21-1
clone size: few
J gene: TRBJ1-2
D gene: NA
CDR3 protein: CASTLCSRYSPGRGFYGYTF
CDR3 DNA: TGTGCCAGCACCCTGTGCAGCCGTTATTCCCCCGGGAGGGGGTTCTATGGCTACACCTTC

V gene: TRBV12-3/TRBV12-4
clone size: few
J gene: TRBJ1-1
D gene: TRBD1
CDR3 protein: CASGPKTGGSTEAFF
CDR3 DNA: TGTGCCAGCGGCCCCAAGACAGGGGGCAGTACTGAAGCTTTCTTT

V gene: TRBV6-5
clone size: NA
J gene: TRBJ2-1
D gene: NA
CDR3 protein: CASSSGTPWQFF
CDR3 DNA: TGTGCCAGCAGTTCTGGGACTCCCTGGCAGTTCTTC

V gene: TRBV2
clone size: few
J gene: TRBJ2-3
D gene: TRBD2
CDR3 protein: CASSALRTSGATDTQYF
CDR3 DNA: TGTGCCAGCAGTGCCCTGCGGACTAGTGGGGCCACAGATACGCAGTATTTT

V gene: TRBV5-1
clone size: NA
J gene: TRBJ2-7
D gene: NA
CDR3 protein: CASSWAPIDISYEQYF
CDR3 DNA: TGCGCCAGCAGCTGGGCCCCAATTGATATATCCTACGAGCAGTACTTC

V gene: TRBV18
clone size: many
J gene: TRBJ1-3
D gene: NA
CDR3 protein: CASSPNDGPSGNTIYF
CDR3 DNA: TGTGCCAGCTCACCAAACGACGGTCCCTCTGGAAACACCATATATTTT

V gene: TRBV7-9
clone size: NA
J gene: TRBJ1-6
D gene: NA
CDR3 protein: CASSPGPINSPLHF
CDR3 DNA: TGTGCCAGCAGCCCCGGACCGATCAATTCACCCCTCCACTTT

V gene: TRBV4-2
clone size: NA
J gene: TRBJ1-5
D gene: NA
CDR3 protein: CASSQEAVRSNQPQHF
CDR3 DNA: TGTGCCAGCAGCCAAGAAGCAGTCCGGAGCAATCAGCCCCAGCATTTT

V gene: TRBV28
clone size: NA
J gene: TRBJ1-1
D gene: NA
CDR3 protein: CASSSPGRMNTEAFF
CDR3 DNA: TGTGCCAGCAGTTCTCCGGGACGGATGAACACTGAAGCTTTCTTT

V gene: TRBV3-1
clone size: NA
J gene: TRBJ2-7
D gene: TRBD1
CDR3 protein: CASSQDSGQGSYEQYF
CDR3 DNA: TGTGCCAGCAGCCAAGACTCGGGACAGGGATCGTACGAGCAGTACTTC

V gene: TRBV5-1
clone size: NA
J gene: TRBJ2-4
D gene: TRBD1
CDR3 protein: CASSLAGWGTGEAKNIQYF
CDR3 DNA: TGCGCCAGCAGCTTGGCCGGATGGGGGACAGGGGAGGCCAAAAACATTCAGTACTTC

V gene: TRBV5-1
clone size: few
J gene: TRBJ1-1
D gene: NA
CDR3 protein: CASSSHPVDQNTEAFF
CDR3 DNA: TGCGCCAGCAGCTCGCACCCTGTAGACCAGAACACTGAAGCTTTCTTT

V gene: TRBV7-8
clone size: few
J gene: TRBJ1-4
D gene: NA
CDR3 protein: CASSPGPLEKLFF
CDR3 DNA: TGTGCCAGCAGCCCCGGACCGCTGGAAAAACTGTTTTTT

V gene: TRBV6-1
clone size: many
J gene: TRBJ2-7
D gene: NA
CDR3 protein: CASSEQLSSYEQYF
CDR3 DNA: TGTGCCAGCAGTGAACAGCTAAGCTCCTACGAGCAGTACTTC

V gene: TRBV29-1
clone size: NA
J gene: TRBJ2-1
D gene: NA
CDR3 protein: CSVEDYIGVHNEQFF
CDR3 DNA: TGCAGCGTTGAAGATTATATCGGGGTGCACAATGAGCAGTTCTTC

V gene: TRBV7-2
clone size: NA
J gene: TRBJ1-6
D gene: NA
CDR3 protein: CASSLHRIDSPLHF
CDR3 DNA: TGTGCCAGCAGCTTGCACAGAATTGATTCACCCCTCCACTTT

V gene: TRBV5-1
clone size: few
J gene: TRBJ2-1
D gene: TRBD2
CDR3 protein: CASSSGLAGGHSYNEQFF
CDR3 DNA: TGCGCCAGCAGCTCGGGACTAGCGGGAGGGCATTCCTACAATGAGCAGTTCTTC

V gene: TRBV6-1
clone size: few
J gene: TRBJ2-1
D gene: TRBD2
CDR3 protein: CASSAPQSGRDNEQFF
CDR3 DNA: TGTGCCAGCAGTGCCCCACAGAGCGGGAGAGACAATGAGCAGTTCTTC

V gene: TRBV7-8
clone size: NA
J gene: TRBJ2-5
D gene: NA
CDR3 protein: CASSLYGNSQETQYF
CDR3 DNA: TGTGCCAGCAGCTTATATGGGAACAGCCAAGAGACCCAGTACTTC

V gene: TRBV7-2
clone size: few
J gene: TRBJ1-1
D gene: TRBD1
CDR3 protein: CASSRQGITEAFF
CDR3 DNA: TGTGCCAGCAGCCGACAGGGGATCACTGAAGCTTTCTTT

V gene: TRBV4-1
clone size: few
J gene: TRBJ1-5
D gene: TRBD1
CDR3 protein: CASSLGQRYQPQHF
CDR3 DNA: TGCGCCAGCAGCCTGGGACAGAGGTATCAGCCCCAGCATTTT

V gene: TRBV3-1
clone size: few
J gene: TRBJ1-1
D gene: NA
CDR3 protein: CASSHVRGGTEAFF
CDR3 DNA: TGTGCCAGCAGCCATGTGAGGGGGGGTACTGAAGCTTTCTTT

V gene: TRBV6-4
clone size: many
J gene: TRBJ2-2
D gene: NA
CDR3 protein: CASSDGGTQAGELFF
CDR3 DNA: TGTGCCAGCAGTGACGGCGGGACGCAGGCCGGGGAGCTGTTTTTT

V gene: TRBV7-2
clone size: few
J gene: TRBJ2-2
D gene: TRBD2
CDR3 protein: CASSPGGSSGLTGELFF
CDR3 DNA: TGTGCCAGCAGCCCCGGCGGGAGTAGCGGGTTAACCGGGGAGCTGTTTTTT

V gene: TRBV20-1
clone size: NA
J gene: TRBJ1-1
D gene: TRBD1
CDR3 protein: CSARDLGQGDTEAFF
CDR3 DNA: TGCAGTGCTAGAGATCTGGGACAGGGAGACACTGAAGCTTTCTTT

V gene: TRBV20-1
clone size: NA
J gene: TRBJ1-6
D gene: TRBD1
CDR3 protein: CSALQGGKNNSPLHF
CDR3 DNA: TGCAGTGCATTGCAGGGGGGGAAGAATAATTCACCCCTCCACTTT

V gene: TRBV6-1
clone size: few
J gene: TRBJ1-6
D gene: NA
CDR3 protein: CASSQGSPNNSPLHF
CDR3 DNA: TGTGCCAGCAGCCAGGGGAGTCCAAATAATTCACCCCTCCACTTT

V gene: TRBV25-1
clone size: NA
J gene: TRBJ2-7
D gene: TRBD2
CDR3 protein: CASSSSGYYEQYF
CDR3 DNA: TGTGCCAGCAGCTCTAGCGGATACTACGAGCAGTACTTC

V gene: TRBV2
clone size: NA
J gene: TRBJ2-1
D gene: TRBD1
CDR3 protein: CASSPGTGRYNEQFF
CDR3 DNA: TGTGCCAGCAGTCCCGGGACAGGGCGGTACAATGAGCAGTTCTTC

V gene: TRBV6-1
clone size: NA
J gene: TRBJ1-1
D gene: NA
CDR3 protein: CASKRETVNTEAFF
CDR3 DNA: TGTGCCAGCAAACGCGAGACTGTGAACACTGAAGCTTTCTTT

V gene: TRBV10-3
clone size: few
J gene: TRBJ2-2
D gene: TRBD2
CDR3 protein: CAIRSGDKNTGELFF
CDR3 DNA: TGTGCCATCAGGAGCGGGGATAAGAACACCGGGGAGCTGTTTTTT

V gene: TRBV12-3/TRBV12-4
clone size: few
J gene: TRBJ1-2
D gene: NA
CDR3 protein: CASSSGYAYTF
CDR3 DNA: TGTGCCAGCAGTTCGGGATACGCCTACACCTTC

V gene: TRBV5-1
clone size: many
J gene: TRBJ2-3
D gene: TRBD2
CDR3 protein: CASRAGLASADTQYF
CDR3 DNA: TGCGCCAGCAGAGCGGGACTTGCTTCCGCAGATACGCAGTATTTT

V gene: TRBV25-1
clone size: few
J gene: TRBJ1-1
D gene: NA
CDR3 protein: CASSERDKNTEAFF
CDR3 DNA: TGTGCCAGCAGTGAAAGGGATAAGAACACTGAAGCTTTCTTT

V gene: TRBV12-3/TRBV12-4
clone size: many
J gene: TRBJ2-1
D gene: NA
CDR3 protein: CASSPTNEQFF
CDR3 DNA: TGTGCCAGCAGTCCGACCAACGAGCAGTTCTTC

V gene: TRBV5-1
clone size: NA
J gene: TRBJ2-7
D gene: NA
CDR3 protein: CASSSPGTYEQYF
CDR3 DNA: TGCGCCAGCAGCTCCCCTGGGACATACGAGCAGTACTTC

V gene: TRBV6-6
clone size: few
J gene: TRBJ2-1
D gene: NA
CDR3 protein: CASSFGRYNEQFF
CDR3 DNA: TGTGCCAGCAGTTTTGGACGGTACAATGAGCAGTTCTTC

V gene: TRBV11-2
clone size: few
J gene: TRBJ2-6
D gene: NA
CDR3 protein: CASSLEGTGANVLTF
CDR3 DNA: TGTGCCAGCAGCTTAGAAGGAACGGGGGCCAACGTCCTGACTTTC

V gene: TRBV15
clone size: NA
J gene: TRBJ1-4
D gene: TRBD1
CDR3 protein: CATSRDPGQGNEKLFF
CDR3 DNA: TGTGCCACCAGCAGAGACCCCGGACAGGGGAATGAAAAACTGTTTTTT

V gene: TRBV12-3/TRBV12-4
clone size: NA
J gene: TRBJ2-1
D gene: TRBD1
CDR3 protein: CASSSRDRANDEQFF
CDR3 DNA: TGTGCCAGCAGTTCCCGGGACAGGGCGAACGATGAGCAGTTCTTC

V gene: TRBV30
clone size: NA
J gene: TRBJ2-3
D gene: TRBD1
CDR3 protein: CAWSGTDRSTDTQYF
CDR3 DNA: TGTGCCTGGAGCGGGACGGACAGGAGCACAGATACGCAGTATTTT

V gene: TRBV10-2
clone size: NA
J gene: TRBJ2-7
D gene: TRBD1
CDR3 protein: CASSGGTGLQYF
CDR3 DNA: TGCGCCAGCAGTGGAGGGACAGGCTTACAGTACTTC

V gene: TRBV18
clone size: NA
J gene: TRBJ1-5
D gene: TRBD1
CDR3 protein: CASSPLRLRDRYQPQHF
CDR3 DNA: TGTGCCAGCTCACCGCTGCGTCTCCGGGACAGATATCAGCCCCAGCATTTT

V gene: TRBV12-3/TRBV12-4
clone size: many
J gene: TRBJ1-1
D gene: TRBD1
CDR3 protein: CASSPGTGQMNTEAFF
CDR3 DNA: TGTGCCAGCAGTCCCGGGACAGGCCAGATGAACACTGAAGCTTTCTTT

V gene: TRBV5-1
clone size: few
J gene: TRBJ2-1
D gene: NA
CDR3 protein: CASSLASTGFPYNEQFF
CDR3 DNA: TGCGCCAGCAGCTTGGCCTCAACAGGGTTCCCCTACAATGAGCAGTTCTTC

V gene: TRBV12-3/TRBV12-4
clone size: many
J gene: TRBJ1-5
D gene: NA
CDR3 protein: CASSFGGRNQPQHF
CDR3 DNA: TGTGCCAGCAGTTTCGGGGGTAGAAATCAGCCCCAGCATTTT

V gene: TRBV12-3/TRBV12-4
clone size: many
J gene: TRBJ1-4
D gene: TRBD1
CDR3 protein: CASSYRGTNEKLFF
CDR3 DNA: TGTGCCAGCAGCTACAGGGGAACTAATGAAAAACTGTTTTTT

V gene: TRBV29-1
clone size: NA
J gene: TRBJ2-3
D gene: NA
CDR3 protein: CSGRAATDTQYF
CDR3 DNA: TGCAGCGGAAGGGCGGCCACAGATACGCAGTATTTT

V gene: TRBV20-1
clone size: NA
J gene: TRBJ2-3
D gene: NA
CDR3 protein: CSARKVQHTDTQYF
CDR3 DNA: TGCAGTGCGAGGAAGGTACAGCACACAGATACGCAGTATTTT